A single sample gave rise to the 25 T cell receptor beta chains below, sequenced in a study of control samples from healthy donors and cancer patients. Generated by immunoSEQ multiplex PCR, the TCRdb table keeps only in-frame clones and is missing some. The sample has 150,000 to 200,000 clones; 70% to 90% are singletons. The sample consisted of blood. The origin of the receptors is a young man in good health.

V is TRBV19 and J is TRBJ1-2; possible D gene TRBD1, 6 bases. CDR1 and CDR2 (germline): LNHDA, SQIVND (reference sequence). The V and J ends lost 3 bases and 6 bases respectively, with 8 bases between them. The CDR3 length is 12 residues. The CDR3 reads CASSINRDGYTF. The CDR3 DNA follows: TGTGCCAGTAGTATTAACAGGGATGGCTACACCTTC.

This sequence joins TRBV5-1 and TRBJ2-1; tentatively, D is TRBD2 (6 bases). This CDR3 has 14 amino acids. The germline CDR1 and CDR2 sequences are SGHRS and YFSETQ. V was cut by 3 bases and J by 6 bases, with 13 bases left in between. Written as DNA, the CDR3 is TGCGCCAGCAGCTCCACCCCGGGGGTCAATGAGCAGTTCTTC. It codes for CASSSTPGVNEQFF.

The rearrangement uses TRBV11-1 and TRBJ1-1, with TRBD1 as a possible D gene (5 bases). The CDR3 consists of 13 residues. Germline assignment: CDR1 SGHAT and CDR2 FQDESV (reference sequence). V gave up 8 bases and J gave up 5 bases, with 15 bases separating them. The CDR3 loop is CASSGEAETEAFF. DNA for the CDR3: TGTGCCAGCTCGGGGGAGGCGGAAACTGAAGCTTTCTTT.

The chain has TRBV21-1 and TRBJ1-4; the listed D gene, TRBD1, was not tested against the DNA. TRBV21-1 is a known pseudogene. This CDR3 region has 16 residues. The CDR3 DNA sequence: TGTGCCAGCAGCAAAGACCCCCAGAATCCGTTTGAAAAACTGTTTTTT. It specifies CASSKDPQNPFEKLFF.

The V call is TRBV7-3, the J call TRBJ2-3, with unresolved D. Trimming stripped 1 base from V and 6 bases from J, with 11 bases between. This CDR3 has 14 amino acids. Germline CDR1 reads SGHTA; CDR2 reads FQGTGA. CDR3 loop: CASSLNSPADTQYF. CDR3 sequence (DNA): TGTGCCAGCAGCTTAAACTCTCCGGCGGATACGCAGTATTTT.

This clone was seen more than once but under ten times. The V call is TRBV7-9, the J call TRBJ2-2; D remains ambiguous. Germline CDR1 and CDR2: SEHNR and FQNEAQ (reference sequence). Trimming cost V 5 bases and J 7 bases, with 11 bases left between them. CDR3 size: 13 residues. The CDR3 protein is CASSPPFGGELFF. The CDR3 DNA reads TGTGCCAGCAGCCCTCCGTTCGGCGGGGAGCTGTTTTTT.

The V and J genes are TRBV7-2 and TRBJ1-1; maybe TRBD1 (5 bases). Trimming removed 1 base at V and 5 bases at J, with 8 bases between. The germline V gene encodes CDR1 SGHTA and CDR2 FQGNSA. The CDR3 totals 13 residues. CDR3 sequence (DNA): TGTGCCAGCAGCTTAGAGCGGGGGACTGAAGCTTTCTTT. Its protein is CASSLERGTEAFF.

The V gene is TRBV14, the J gene TRBJ2-1, with TRBD2 matching 7 bases. J gave up 2 bases and V 6 bases, and 16 bases lay outside the gene matches. Per germline, CDR1 SGHDN and CDR2 FVKESK. The CDR3 is made up of 18 amino acids. CDR3 DNA sequence: TGTGCCAGCAGTCTGGGCAGAAGCGCCGGGGGGACCTACAATGAGCAGTTCTTC. Amino acids: CASSLGRSAGGTYNEQFF.

The chain links TRBV10-3 to TRBJ2-7; D remains unclear. The ends were cut back, 0 bases at V and 2 bases at J, with 11 bases in the middle. CDR3 length: 15 residues. Germline CDR1 reads ENHRY; CDR2 reads SYGVKD. Here the CDR3 reads CAISESGISPYEQYF. The CDR3, as DNA: TGTGCCATCAGTGAGTCGGGGATTAGCCCCTACGAGCAGTACTTC.

This sequence joins TRBV18 and TRBJ2-7; 9 bases are shared with TRBD1. This CDR3 region has 14 residues. V lost 6 bases, J lost 2 bases, and 5 bases stayed unmatched. CDR1 KGHSH and CDR2 LQKENI come from the germline V gene. CDR3 bases: TGTGCCAGCTCCCAAGGGACAGGGACCTACGAGCAGTACTTC. Its translation is CASSQGTGTYEQYF.

This sequence joins TRBV19 and TRBJ2-3; tentatively, D is TRBD2 (6 bases). Per the germline V gene, CDR1 is LNHDA and CDR2 is SQIVND (reference sequence). There are 14 residues in the CDR3. Trimming pared 3 bases from V and 5 bases from J, leaving 12 bases between. The CDR3 nucleotides read TGTGCCAGTAGTATCGTACTAGCTGGAGATACGCAGTATTTT. The encoded protein is CASSIVLAGDTQYF.

The chain recombines TRBV6-2 or TRBV6-3 with TRBJ1-3, with a weak D call TRBD1 (5 bases). V dropped 6 bases and J dropped 0 bases, with 12 bases sitting between them. From germline, CDR1 is MNHEY and CDR2 SVGEGT. The CDR3 consists of 15 residues. CDR3 in DNA: TGTGCCAGCAGCAACAGGTGGAGCTCTGGAAACACCATATATTTT. Protein: CASSNRWSSGNTIYF.

The chain carries TRBV12-3 or TRBV12-4 and TRBJ1-1; the D gene is possibly TRBD1 (6 bases). This CDR3 comprises 13 residues. Trimming took 5 bases from V and 4 from J, leaving 11 bases between them. The CDR3 sequence: CASSLARGTEAFF. The CDR3 DNA is TGTGCCAGCAGTCTCGCCAGGGGCACTGAAGCTTTCTTT.

This clone occurred once. The chain is built from TRBV6-5 and TRBJ2-1; the match to TRBD2 covers 8 bases. Per germline, CDR1 MNHEY and CDR2 SVGAGI. The CDR3 has 14 amino acids. V lost 4 bases and J lost 7; bases outside the gene matches: 6. For the CDR3, the DNA is TGTGCCAGCAGTTCACGGGGGGGCCGGAATGAGCAGTTCTTC. Encoded protein: CASSSRGGRNEQFF.

CDR3 DNA: TGTGCCAGCAGTTACGCGTCGGGACGGCCTCAGGGCTACACCTTC. This gives the protein CASSYASGRPQGYTF. The V call is TRBV6-2 or TRBV6-3, the J call TRBJ1-2; possibly TRBD1 for D (5 bases). The length of the CDR3 is 15 residues. Germline CDR1 reads MNHEY; CDR2 reads SVGEGT. With 2 bases removed from V and 8 bases from J, the gap between germline ends came to 18 bases.

V is TRBV3-1 (or the pseudogene TRBV3-2) and J is TRBJ1-2; a weak D match, TRBD1 (5 bases). Looked up from germline, CDR1 is LGHDT and CDR2 is YNNKEL (reference sequence). V was cut by 2 bases and J by 3 bases, with 13 bases left in between. This CDR3 has 15 amino acids. The DNA of the CDR3 is TGTGCCAGCAGCCAACTTCGCGGCAGGGACTATGGCTACACCTTC. It encodes CASSQLRGRDYGYTF.

This clone was seen more than once but under ten times. The CDR3 region has the DNA TGTGCCAGCAGCCAAAGGGGACAGGGCGCTAACACCGGGGAGCTGTTTTTT. This sequence encodes CASSQRGQGANTGELFF. The V and J genes are TRBV3-1 (or the pseudogene TRBV3-2) and TRBJ2-2; TRBD1 agrees at 9 bases. The CDR3 spans 17 residues. Germline lookup yields CDR1 LGHDT and CDR2 YNNKEL (reference sequence). With 2 bases clipped from V and 2 bases from J, the junction kept 6 bases outside the gene matches.

This chain links TRBV6-4 with TRBJ1-2; 12 bases line up with TRBD1. The V gene end was trimmed by 2 bases and the J gene end by 9 bases; junction bases not matched to a gene: 10. This CDR3 spans 16 amino acids. The germline V gene encodes CDR1 MRHNA and CDR2 SNTAGT. The CDR3 nucleotides read TGTGCCAGCAGTGACACAAGGGGACAGGGGGCCGCCCGCTACACCTTC. As protein: CASSDTRGQGAARYTF.

The chain recombines TRBV6-4 with TRBJ2-3, with TRBD2 identical over 8 bases. This CDR3 is built from 14 residues. J was trimmed by 5 bases and V by 3 bases; bases with no gene match: 4. CDR1 and CDR2 from the germline V gene are MRHNA and SNTAGT. The CDR3 bases are TGTGCCAGCAGTGATCGGGGGGGGGAAGATACGCAGTATTTT. Protein: CASSDRGGEDTQYF.

CDR3 protein: CASSLGLAGGTDTQYF. As DNA, the CDR3 is TGTGCCAGCAGCTTGGGACTAGCGGGGGGCACAGATACGCAGTATTTT. The V gene is TRBV11-1, the J gene TRBJ2-3; the match to TRBD2 covers 14 bases. This CDR3 spans 16 amino acids. CDR1 SGHAT and CDR2 FQDESV come from the germline V gene (reference sequence). V shed 3 bases, J shed 1 base, and the junction held 0 bases outside the gene matches.

The CDR3 sequence: CASSSGQGLMNTEAFF. CDR3 DNA: TGTGCCAGCAGCTCCGGACAGGGCCTAATGAACACTGAAGCTTTCTTT. The rearrangement joins TRBV5-8 to TRBJ1-1; the match to TRBD1 covers 8 bases. There are 16 residues in the CDR3. CDR1 and CDR2 (germline): SGHTS, YDEGEE. V lost 3 bases, J lost 0 bases, and 7 bases stayed unmatched.

The V call is TRBV11-1, the J call TRBJ2-7; a possible D gene is TRBD2 (6 bases). V was cut by 5 bases and J by 0 bases, with 14 bases left in between. The CDR3 loop spans 15 amino acids. Germline V gives CDR1 SGHAT, CDR2 FQDESV (reference sequence). The DNA of the CDR3 is TGTGCCAGCAGCCGAGGCCGGGGGAGCTCCTACGAGCAGTACTTC. It translates to CASSRGRGSSYEQYF. The full variable domain, rest sourced from reference TRBV11-1 and TRBJ2-7, is EAEVAQSPRYKITEKSQAVAFWCDPISGHATLYWYRQILGQGPELLVQFQDESVVDDSQLPKDRFSAERLKGVDSTLKIQPAELGDSAMYLCASSRGRGSSYEQYFGPGTRLTVT.

The genes are TRBV28 and TRBJ2-5; no definite D call. The V end lost 7 bases, the J end lost 5 bases, and 17 bases lay between the germline ends. The CDR3 extends over 14 amino acids. CDR1 is MDHEN and CDR2 is SYDVKM in the germline V gene. DNA for the CDR3: TGTGCCAGCAATACGGTGGCGGTGGGGGAGACCCAGTACTTC. This translates into CASNTVAVGETQYF.

This chain uses TRBV24-1 with TRBJ1-6, with D perhaps matching TRBD1 (5 bases). Germline CDR1 reads KGHDR; CDR2 reads SFDVKD. Trimming removed 8 bases at V and 5 bases at J, with 12 bases between. There are 14 residues in the CDR3. CDR3 bases: TGTGCCACCAAGGGCGGGGGGGATAATTCACCCCTCCACTTT. As protein: CATKGGGDNSPLHF.

This clone came up once. The chain links TRBV30 to TRBJ1-5, with unresolved D. This CDR3 region has 13 residues. CDR1 and CDR2 from the germline V gene are GTSNPN and SVGIG (reference sequence). V was cut by 5 bases and J by 6 bases, with 14 bases left in between. In DNA form, the CDR3 reads TGTGCCTGGGGGGATCCAACGGGTCAGCCCCAGCATTTT. This sequence encodes CAWGDPTGQPQHF.